This T cell receptor beta chain was sequenced during a study of STAT5B mutations in CD4+ large granular lymphocyte leukemia. Study at large: Among healthy controls, a particular HLA allele went with more CDR3 'QG' motifs.

V lost 4 bases to trimming and J lost 6 bases; unmatched junction nucleotides: 7. Germline V gene sequence: CDR1 SGHDT, CDR2 YYEEEE. There are 13 residues in the CDR3. This clone was found once. Per the original methods: A productive frequency of 2.59 x 10-5 was the lowest detectable. The repertoire was sequenced with immunoSEQ multiplex PCR; TCRdb's copy has only in-frame clones and lacks some. V and J calls and clone size come straight from that table; D and trimming were deduced from the DNA. This sample has around 24,000 clones, with approximately 79% found just once. The TCR comes from a human donor in good health. Sample: CD4+ T cells from blood buffy coats. The genes are TRBV5-6 and TRBJ2-7; 7 bases fit TRBD1. CDR3 residues: CASSLVYRGEQYF. CDR3 DNA: TGTGCCAGCAGCCTCGTGTACAGGGGCGAGCAGTACTTC.